These 22 T cell receptor beta chains were all obtained from the same sample, sequenced in a study of blood T cell repertoires in COVID-19. Using immunoSEQ multiplex PCR, the repertoire was profiled, and TCRdb retains in-frame clones only, with some absent. The data show about 200,000 clones, around 90% seen once. Material: peripheral blood. These receptors came from a man aged 55 to 70 with COVID-19, enrolled during active disease.

Worth noting for this clone: Because the CDR3's place on the DNA is in doubt, the DNA is left out and the CDR3 is given as listed by TCRdb. The chain couples TRBV6-6 to TRBJ1-2; no check of the table's D call, TRBD1, against the DNA was made. The CDR3 region is 16 residues in length, termini included. CDR1 is MNHNY, CDR2 SVGAGI, per germline (reference sequence). CDR3: CASSFLAGGLDDGYTF.

Only one count was recorded for this clone. This rearrangement joins TRBV18 to TRBJ2-1; a possible D gene is TRBD2 (5 bases). Trimming removed 3 bases from V and 5 bases from J, with 11 bases in between. Germline lookup yields CDR1 KGHSH and CDR2 LQKENI. This CDR3 comprises 14 residues. The CDR3 sequence is CASSPSRGDNEQFF. Here the CDR3 DNA reads TGTGCCAGCTCACCCTCCCGGGGAGACAATGAGCAGTTCTTC.

V and J are TRBV4-3 and TRBJ1-4; D possibly corresponds to TRBD1 (6 bases). This CDR3 has 15 amino acids. The germline gives CDR1 LGHNA, CDR2 YSLEER. The ends were cut back, 2 bases at V and 3 bases at J, with 10 bases in the middle. CDR3 in amino acids: CASSQFYRANEKLFF. The DNA of the CDR3 is TGCGCCAGCAGCCAATTTTACAGGGCTAATGAAAAACTGTTTTTT.

The rearrangement uses TRBV2 and TRBJ1-2, with a possible D match to TRBD1 (6 bases). Germline CDR1 is SNHLY and CDR2 is FYNNEI. The CDR3 has 16 amino acids. With 3 bases removed from V and 7 bases from J, the gap between germline ends came to 21 bases. CDR3 nucleotides: TGTGCCAGCAGTGAGGGGGCGCGAGGGGGTAATAGTGGCTACACCTTC. This sequence encodes CASSEGARGGNSGYTF.

The chain joins TRBV28 to TRBJ1-5; a weak D match, TRBD1 (5 bases). V lost 8 bases to trimming and J lost 0 bases, with 14 bases between them. Germline lookup yields CDR1 MDHEN and CDR2 SYDVKM. The CDR3 is 15 residues long. DNA for the CDR3: TGTGCCAGCCTACCGGGGGGGACTAGCAATCAGCCCCAGCATTTT. Translation: CASLPGGTSNQPQHF.

A word on this clone: Distinct nucleotide sequences in the sample also encode this CDR3. The chain carries TRBV30 and TRBJ1-1, with unresolved D. From germline, CDR1 is GTSNPN and CDR2 SVGIG (reference sequence). This CDR3 is 11 amino acids long. With 2 bases removed from V and 5 bases from J, the gap between germline ends came to 6 bases. The CDR3 region is CAWSRGTEAFF. For the CDR3, the DNA is TGTGCCTGGAGTCGCGGGACTGAAGCTTTCTTT.

The chain links TRBV29-1 to TRBJ1-2, with TRBD1 identical over 7 bases. The CDR3 consists of 13 residues. After removal of 2 bases from V and 6 bases from J, the junction contained 6 bases not matched to a gene. Germline V lookup: CDR1 SQVTM, CDR2 ANQGSEA. The CDR3 sequence is CSVEMGTAHGYTF. For the CDR3, the DNA is TGCAGCGTTGAAATGGGGACAGCCCATGGCTACACCTTC.

This sequence joins TRBV28 and TRBJ1-2, with TRBD1 matching 8 bases. CDR1 and CDR2 from the germline V gene are MDHEN and SYDVKM. V shed 5 bases, J shed 0 bases, and the junction held 11 bases outside the gene matches. This CDR3 contains 17 residues. The CDR3 spells CASSRRTGRSANYGYTF. The CDR3, as DNA: TGTGCCAGCAGTCGTCGGACAGGGAGGTCCGCTAACTATGGCTACACCTTC.

J is TRBJ1-2 and V is TRBV5-6; maybe TRBD1 (5 bases). From germline, CDR1 is SGHDT and CDR2 YYEEEE. Trimming cost V 4 bases and J 8 bases, with 12 bases left between them. The CDR3 is 12 amino acids. Here the CDR3 reads CASSTGGKGYTF. CDR3 nucleotides: TGTGCCAGCAGCACCGGGGGGAAAGGCTACACCTTC.

The rearrangement joins TRBV29-1 to TRBJ1-2; weak D call: TRBD1 (6 bases). CDR3 length: 12 amino acids. The V gene lost 2 bases and the J gene lost 3 bases, with 7 bases spanning the gap. Germline V gives CDR1 SQVTM, CDR2 ANQGSEA. The CDR3 DNA follows: TGCAGCGTTGAACGGACAGACTATGGCTACACCTTC. Protein sequence: CSVERTDYGYTF.

This chain uses TRBV24-1 with TRBJ1-1; 7 bases map to TRBD1. Germline-derived CDR1 and CDR2 are KGHDR and SFDVKD. This CDR3 is built from 13 residues. The junction had 6 bases not matched to a gene; V was cut back by 0 bases and J by 12 bases. CDR3 region: CATSDLSRTGSFF. The CDR3 nucleotides are TGTGCCACCAGTGATTTGTCCCGGACAGGTTCTTTCTTT.

The chain joins TRBV6-2 or TRBV6-3 to TRBJ1-5, with 7 bases that match TRBD1. Germline V gene lookup returns CDR1 MNHEY and CDR2 SVGEGT. After removal of 6 bases from V and 16 bases from J, the junction contained 9 bases not matched to a gene. The CDR3 length is 11 residues. CDR3 in amino acids: CASSSGQILHF. CDR3 DNA sequence: TGTGCCAGCAGCTCGGGACAGATACTCCATTTT.

This clone was observed a single time. This sequence joins TRBV28 and TRBJ2-7, with 7 nucleotides matching TRBD2. There are 17 residues in the CDR3. CDR1 is MDHEN and CDR2 is SYDVKM in the germline V gene. Unmatched junction bases numbered 14, after V lost 3 bases and J lost 3 bases. CDR3 DNA sequence: TGTGCCAGCAGTTTCCACAACTCCGGGGGGAGTCGCTACGAGCAGTACTTC. Translating gives CASSFHNSGGSRYEQYF. Full variable domain (remainder filled in from reference TRBV28 and TRBJ2-7): DVKVTQSSRYLVKRTGEKVFLECVQDMDHENMFWYRQDPGLGLRLIYFSYDVKMKEKGDIPEGYSVSREKKERFSLILESASTNQTSMYLCASSFHNSGGSRYEQYFGPGTRLTVT.

V and J are TRBV5-1 and TRBJ1-1; 9 nucleotides agree with TRBD1. V lost 6 bases, J lost 0 bases, and 6 bases stayed unmatched. This CDR3 contains 15 residues. Per germline, CDR1 SGHRS and CDR2 YFSETQ. The CDR3 bases are TGCGCCAGCACCAGACAGGGGGAGGTGAACACTGAAGCTTTCTTT. This translates into CASTRQGEVNTEAFF.

The V and J genes are TRBV28 and TRBJ1-6; TRBD1 aligns across 7 bases. The germline V gene has CDR1 MDHEN and CDR2 SYDVKM. V was pared by 8 bases and J by 0 bases, with 4 bases of the junction left unmatched. The CDR3 runs to 15 residues. The CDR3 loop reads CASRGDSSYNSPLHF. Here the CDR3 DNA reads TGTGCCAGCCGTGGGGACAGCTCCTATAATTCACCCCTCCACTTT.

The chain recombines TRBV24-1 with TRBJ1-5; TRBD1 matches at 8 bases. V was clipped by 4 bases and J by 5 bases; unmatched bases: 6. The germline gives CDR1 KGHDR, CDR2 SFDVKD. The length of the CDR3 is 15 residues. The CDR3 nucleotides read TGTGCCACCAGTGAGGGCGGACAGGGACATCAGCCCCAGCATTTT. Its translation is CATSEGGQGHQPQHF.

The chain couples TRBV27 to TRBJ1-1, with D maybe TRBD1 (6 bases). V was shortened by 3 bases and J by 1 base, with 18 bases between the two germline ends. The CDR3 spans 17 residues. Germline values: CDR1 MNHEY, CDR2 SMNVEV (reference sequence). The CDR3 protein is CASSFTLPGHRNTEAFF. CDR3 DNA: TGTGCCAGCAGTTTCACCCTCCCGGGACATAGGAACACTGAAGCTTTCTTT.

Here the CDR3 reads CASSPPSGGGGEQYF. The CDR3 DNA follows: TGTGCCAGCTCACCACCATCCGGGGGTGGGGGGGAGCAGTACTTC. V usage is TRBV18 and J usage is TRBJ2-7; tentative D call: TRBD2 (6 bases). The CDR3 is 15 residues long. V lost 0 bases to trimming and J lost 7 bases, with 16 bases between them. The V gene's germline CDR1 is KGHSH and CDR2 LQKENI.

The CDR3 loop reads CASSRSEGTGTRNQPQHF. The CDR3 DNA reads as TGTGCCAGCAGCCGTAGCGAGGGCACCGGGACACGCAATCAGCCCCAGCATTTT. This sequence joins TRBV7-9 and TRBJ1-5; perhaps TRBD1 as D (6 bases). Germline CDR1 is SEHNR and CDR2 is FQNEAQ (reference sequence). The germline V and J ends were trimmed by 5 bases and 2 bases, with 22 bases remaining between them. The CDR3 length is 18 residues.

The rearrangement uses TRBV7-2 and TRBJ2-7; tentatively, D is TRBD2 (5 bases). The CDR3 is made up of 14 amino acids. Germline loops: CDR1 SGHTA, CDR2 FQGNSA. V was pared by 5 bases and J by 3 bases, with 14 bases between. CDR3 amino acids: CASSPGPGIYEQYF. The CDR3, as DNA: TGTGCCAGCAGCCCCGGACCGGGGATCTACGAGCAGTACTTC.

The chain has TRBV9 and TRBJ2-7; TRBD2 is a possible D gene (6 bases). The CDR3 totals 15 residues. Deletions cut 3 bases from V and 7 bases from J, with 20 bases between. CDR1 is SGDLS and CDR2 is YYNGEE in the germline V gene. The CDR3 coding sequence is TGTGCCAGCAGCGGGGAATCAGGAGGGCCCGAAGAGCAGTACTTC. Translation: CASSGESGGPEEQYF.

CDR3 DNA sequence: TGCAGCGTTGACGACGACAGGGTCTGGAGTACGCAGTATTTT. Protein: CSVDDDRVWSTQYF. The J gene is TRBJ2-3, the V gene TRBV29-1; the match to TRBD1 covers 7 bases. The V gene's germline CDR1 is SQVTM and CDR2 ANQGSEA. The CDR3 has 14 amino acids. J gave up 8 bases and V 3 bases, and 11 bases lay outside the gene matches.